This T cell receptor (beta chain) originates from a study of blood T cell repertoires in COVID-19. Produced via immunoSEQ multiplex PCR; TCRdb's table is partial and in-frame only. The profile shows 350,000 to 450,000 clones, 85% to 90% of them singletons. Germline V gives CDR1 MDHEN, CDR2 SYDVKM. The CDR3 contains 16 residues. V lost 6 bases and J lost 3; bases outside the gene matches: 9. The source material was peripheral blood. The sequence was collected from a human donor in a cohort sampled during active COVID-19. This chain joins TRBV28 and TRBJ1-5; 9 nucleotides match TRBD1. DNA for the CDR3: TGTGCCAGCAGGGCAACAGGGGGCTTGGACAATCAGCCCCAGCATTTT. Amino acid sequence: CASRATGGLDNQPQHF. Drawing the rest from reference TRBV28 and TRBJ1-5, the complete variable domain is DVKVTQSSRYLVKRTGEKVFLECVQDMDHENMFWYRQDPGLGLRLIYFSYDVKMKEKGDIPEGYSVSREKKERFSLILESASTNQTSMYLCASRATGGLDNQPQHFGDGTRLSIL.